This T cell receptor beta chain was found in a study of T-cell reconstitution after alpha-beta-depleted transplantation in children. The V end was cut by 1 base, the J end by 7 bases, with 20 bases between. The CDR3 runs 17 residues. Germline V gene lookup returns CDR1 LGHNT and CDR2 FRNRAP. Library preparation (for TCRbeta) was performed with unique molecular identifiers. TCRdb recomputed calls from the PCR reads with MiXCR, one row per CDR3 protein. This sample carries 600,000 to 700,000 distinct CDR3 sequences, 16% of them seen once, and the ten largest clones take over 0.95%. This clonotype was sampled from a human donor who donated a stem cell graft to a child with acute myeloid leukemia. The V and J genes are TRBV12-5 and TRBJ2-1; possibly TRBD2 for D (5 bases). The sequences come from PBMCs from the stem cell graft donor, collected from the stem cell graft. The CDR3 nucleotides read TGTGCTAGTGGTTTGGACGGGGATTTATCGCCGTCTAATGAGCAGTTCTTC. This encodes CASGLDGDLSPSNEQFF.